Sequencing of this TCR beta chain was carried out in a study of regulatory T cells in long-lasting Graves disease. Study observations and caveats: Newly diagnosed Graves' patients had higher TCR diversity than persistent ones.

Documented time point: newly diagnosed GD, antithyroid drugs for less than 3 months. From RNA extracted from PBMCs, the TCR library was made. Arm-PCR of CDR3 regions with iRepertoire HTBI primers generated TCR beta libraries. MiXCR, applied by TCRdb to the multiplex PCR reads, yields one record per CDR3 protein. Seen here are 550,000 to 650,000 distinct CDR3 sequences, more than 15% observed once, and the top ten hold more than 10%. V was clipped by 5 bases and J by 3 bases; unmatched bases: 14. The CDR3 length is 18 residues. The table lists this clonotype with many counts. Its antigen is currently unknown. The same sample was also used in a study of T cells in Graves' hyperthyroidism and ophthalmopathy. Per that paper: An initial round of RT-PCR targeting the TCR CDR3 relied on the HTBI primer set. Appearing also in blood were most of the thyroid clonotypes expanded above 0.001. A 13 V-J model separated ophthalmopathy from stable hyperthyroidism.

The chain combines TRBV12-3 or TRBV12-4 with TRBJ1-4, with 8 bases aligning to TRBD1. Sequenced here: peripheral blood mononuclear cells (PBMCs), sampled at new diagnosis, from a patient treated with antithyroid drugs. The sequence came from a young man with Graves disease. The CDR3: CASSSPLGRGRANEKLFF. The CDR3 DNA follows: TGTGCCAGCAGTAGTCCCCTCGGCAGGGGGCGGGCTAATGAAAAACTGTTTTTT.